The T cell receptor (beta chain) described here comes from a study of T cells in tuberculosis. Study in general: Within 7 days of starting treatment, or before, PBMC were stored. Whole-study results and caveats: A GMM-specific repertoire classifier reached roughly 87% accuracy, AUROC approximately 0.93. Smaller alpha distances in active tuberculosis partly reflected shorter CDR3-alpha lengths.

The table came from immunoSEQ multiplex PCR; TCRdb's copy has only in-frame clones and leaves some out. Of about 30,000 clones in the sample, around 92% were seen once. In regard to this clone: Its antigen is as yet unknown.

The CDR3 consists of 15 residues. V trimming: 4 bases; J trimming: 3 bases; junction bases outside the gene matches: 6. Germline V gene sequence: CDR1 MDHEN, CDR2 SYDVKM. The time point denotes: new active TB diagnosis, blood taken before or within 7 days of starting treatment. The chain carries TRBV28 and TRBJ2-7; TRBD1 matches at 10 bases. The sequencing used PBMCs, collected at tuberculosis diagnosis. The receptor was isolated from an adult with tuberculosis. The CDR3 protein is CASSSAGTGVYEQYF. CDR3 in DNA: TGTGCCAGCAGTTCTGCCGGGACAGGGGTCTACGAGCAGTACTTC. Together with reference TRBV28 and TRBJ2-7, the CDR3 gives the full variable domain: DVKVTQSSRYLVKRTGEKVFLECVQDMDHENMFWYRQDPGLGLRLIYFSYDVKMKEKGDIPEGYSVSREKKERFSLILESASTNQTSMYLCASSSAGTGVYEQYFGPGTRLTVT.